The entry below describes one T cell receptor (beta chain). Splitting of each subset's genomic DNA was done evenly across several immunoSEQ plates. Some clones are missing from TCRdb's copy, which holds only in-frame ones; the method was immunoSEQ multiplex PCR. The table includes nearly 600,000 clones, roughly 95% detected once. The V end was cut by 0 bases, the J end by 7 bases, with 7 bases between. This CDR3 is built from 13 residues. Germline-derived CDR1 and CDR2 are SGHNT and YYREEE (reference sequence). This sample was taken from a study of shared clonotypes between healthy human individuals. The overall study: The study drew on a couple of women and three men aged 18 to 49 as donors. Each donor contributed plates that comprised three CD4 naive, three CD4 memory, two CD8 naive and one CD8 memory.

Naive CD8 cells comprised CD45RO-negative, CCR7-positively selected cells, excluding terminally differentiated effector memory CD45RA+ cells. All donors were healthy HIV-negative adults lacking recent acute infections or vaccinations. Sequencing was done on a sample of naive CD8+ T cells sorted from blood. The TCR originated in a woman aged 25 to 39 in good health. The V gene is TRBV5-4, the J gene TRBJ2-2; D possibly corresponds to TRBD2 (6 bases). CDR3 DNA sequence: TGTGCCAGCAGCTTGGGACTAGTCGGGGAGCTGTTTTTT. Amino acid sequence: CASSLGLVGELFF. Using reference TRBV5-4 and TRBJ2-2 for the parts outside the CDR3, the full variable domain is ETGVTQSPTHLIKTRGQQVTLRCSSQSGHNTVSWYQQALGQGPQFIFQYYREEENGRGNFPPRFSGLQFPNYSSELNVNALELDDSALYLCASSLGLVGELFFGEGSRLTVL.